Sequencing of this TCR beta chain was carried out in a study of lymphopenia after photon versus proton radiotherapy. The study, taken as a whole, reports: Oligoclonal CD8+ Temra expansion after nadir drove photon patients' diversity drop. Photon-treated patients lost naive T cells and TCR diversity; proton-treated stayed stable.

Some clones are missing from TCRdb's copy, which holds only in-frame ones; the method was immunoSEQ multiplex PCR. Among roughly 25,000 clones listed, 90% were seen once. As for this clone: Antigen unknown.

This specimen was peripheral blood, taken from a patient treated with photon-based radiotherapy. This clonotype was obtained from a woman aged 45 to 65 with cholangiocarcinoma.

The CDR3 DNA reads as TGTGCCAGCAGCTGGGGACTTCCCCCCGATACGCAGTATTTT. Amino acids: CASSWGLPPDTQYF. The chain joins TRBV7-2 to TRBJ2-3; D may be TRBD2 (6 bases). The CDR3 covers 14 residues. Trimming took off 4 bases at V and 6 bases at J, with 14 bases between the two ends. CDR1 and CDR2 from the germline V gene are SGHTA and FQGNSA. The complete variable domain, with remaining parts taken from reference TRBV7-2 and TRBJ2-3, reads GAGVSQSPSNKVTEKGKDVELRCDPISGHTALYWYRQSLGQGLEFLIYFQGNSAPDKSGLPSDRFSAERTGGSVSTLTIQRTQQEDSAVYLCASSWGLPPDTQYFGPGTRLTVL.